This T cell receptor (beta chain) originates from a study of control samples from healthy donors and cancer patients. The method was immunoSEQ multiplex PCR; TCRdb's version includes in-frame clones alone and lacks a portion of them. The repertoire holds some 150,000 clones, with around 94% as singletons. The junction had 3 bases not matched to a gene; V was cut back by 5 bases and J by 5 bases. The CDR3 runs to 14 residues. CDR1 and CDR2 (germline): SGHDN, FVKESK. V and J are TRBV14 and TRBJ1-5; TRBD1 agrees at 10 bases. The clonotype originates from a man in his sixties with colorectal cancer. The sequenced material came from PBMCs. CDR3 DNA: TGTGCCAGCAGCGGGACAGGGGTGGATCAGCCCCAGCATTTT. Amino acids: CASSGTGVDQPQHF.